This TCR beta chain was identified during a study of shared T cell receptors in the human thymus. The CDR3 is 13 amino acids. V lost 2 bases and J 4 bases, leaving 6 bases between the germline ends. CDR1 and CDR2 (germline): MNHEY, SVGAGI. TCRdb's table, derived via immunoSEQ multiplex PCR, lists solely in-frame clones and lacks some. There are some 760,000 clones in the sample; over 75% occur only once, and around 0.0094% lies in the top ten. This sample also appeared in a second study, on human thymus T cells.

The sequence came from a girl less than two years old with a congenital heart defect. The sequencing sample was made of thymocytes. The rearrangement joins TRBV6-5 to TRBJ1-5; unclear D gene. CDR3 in amino acids: CASSYDGNQPQHF. The CDR3 DNA reads TGTGCCAGCAGTTACGACGGGAATCAGCCCCAGCATTTT.